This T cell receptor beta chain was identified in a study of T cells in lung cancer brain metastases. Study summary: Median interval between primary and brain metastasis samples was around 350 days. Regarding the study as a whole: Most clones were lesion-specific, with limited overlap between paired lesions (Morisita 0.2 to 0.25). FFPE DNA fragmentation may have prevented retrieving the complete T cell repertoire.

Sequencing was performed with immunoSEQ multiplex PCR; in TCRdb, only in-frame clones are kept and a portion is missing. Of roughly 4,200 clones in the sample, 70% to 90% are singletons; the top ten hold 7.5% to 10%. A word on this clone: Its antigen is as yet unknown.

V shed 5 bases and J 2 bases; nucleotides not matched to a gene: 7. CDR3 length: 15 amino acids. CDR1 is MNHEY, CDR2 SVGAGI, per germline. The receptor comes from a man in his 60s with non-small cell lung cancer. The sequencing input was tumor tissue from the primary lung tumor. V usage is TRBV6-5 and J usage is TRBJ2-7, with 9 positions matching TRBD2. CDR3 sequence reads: CASSTGTSTTYEQYF. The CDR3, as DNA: TGTGCCAGCAGTACCGGGACTAGCACCACCTACGAGCAGTACTTC.